The 29 T cell receptor beta chains reported below all come from one sample, sequenced in a study of blood T cells in healthy people across ages. Through a sample-barcoded 5' primer and a J-beta primer mix, a second PCR was run for roughly 7 to 11 cycles. TCRdb re-derived calls from the 5' RACE reads in MiXCR, one entry per CDR3 protein. The top ten hold around 9.6% of the sample, which has some 930,000 distinct CDR3 sequences, almost 30% seen once. This sample was also put to use in a study of T cells of mothers and their children.

Sequencing used blood. These TCRs come from a woman in her 40s in good health.

This clonotype was recorded a few times. This chain connects TRBV16 to TRBJ1-6; D ambiguous. Per the germline V gene, CDR1 is KGHSY and CDR2 is FQNENV. Trimming cost V 0 bases and J 11 bases, with 5 bases left between them. The CDR3 totals 12 residues. The CDR3 protein is CASSQSRAPLHF. The CDR3 DNA follows: TGTGCCAGCAGCCAATCGAGAGCACCCCTCCACTTT.

In this sample, this clonotype turned up many times. The chain is built from TRBV5-1 and TRBJ2-1; D is unresolved. Germline lookup yields CDR1 SGHRS and CDR2 YFSETQ. The CDR3 loop spans 13 amino acids. Trimming cost V 2 bases and J 5 bases, with 8 bases left between them. The CDR3 here is CASSFEGHNEQFF. CDR3 nucleotide sequence: TGCGCCAGCAGCTTCGAAGGACACAATGAGCAGTTCTTC.

This clonotype showed up many times. The gene calls are TRBV5-1 and TRBJ2-3; D is ambiguous. V shed 1 base and J shed 6 bases, with 12 bases lying between them. Germline V gene sequence: CDR1 SGHRS, CDR2 YFSETQ. CDR3 length equals 14 residues. CDR3 DNA sequence: TGCGCCAGCAGCTTGTTTCCCCCACGGGATACGCAGTATTTT. Its translation is CASSLFPPRDTQYF.

This clonotype was recorded at least ten times. The V call is TRBV25-1, the J call TRBJ2-3; 7 bases map to TRBD2. CDR1 MGHDK and CDR2 SYGVNS come from the germline V gene. V was pared by 5 bases and J by 7 bases, with 9 bases of the junction left unmatched. The CDR3 covers 14 residues. CDR3 DNA sequence: TGTGCCAGCAGTTCGCCGGGGACTATCAATACGCAGTATTTT. Its protein product is CASSSPGTINTQYF. The full variable domain, its missing parts supplied by reference TRBV25-1 and TRBJ2-3, is EADIYQTPRYLVIGTGKKITLECSQTMGHDKMYWYQQDPGMELHLIHYSYGVNSTEKGDLSSESTVSRIRTEHFPLTLESARPSHTSQYLCASSSPGTINTQYFGPGTRLTVL.

This clonotype was seen a handful of times. This rearrangement joins TRBV28 to TRBJ2-7; tentatively, D is TRBD1 or TRBD2 (5 bases each). This CDR3 has 15 residues. The V end was cut by 7 bases, the J end by 1 base, with 17 bases between. From germline, CDR1 is MDHEN and CDR2 SYDVKM. CDR3 sequence: CASTQRGGGSYEQYF. The CDR3 nucleotides are TGTGCCAGCACCCAAAGGGGTGGGGGATCCTACGAGCAGTACTTC.

V is TRBV6-6 and J is TRBJ1-5, with TRBD1 matching over 10 bases. Germline values: CDR1 MNHNY, CDR2 SVGAGI (reference sequence). The V gene end was trimmed by 7 bases and the J gene end by 2 bases; junction bases not matched to a gene: 5. CDR3 length: 15 amino acids. The CDR3 DNA reads TGTGCCAGCACCAGGACAGGGGGAGGCAATCAGCCCCAGCATTTT. As protein: CASTRTGGGNQPQHF.

In its sample, this clonotype was seen many times. V and J are TRBV12-3 or TRBV12-4 and TRBJ1-2; 11 positions match TRBD1. V lost 1 base and J lost 6; bases outside the gene matches: 7. This CDR3 spans 16 amino acids. In DNA form, the CDR3 reads TGTGCCAGCAGTTTAGGGACAGGGGGCGCCGGCCATGGCTACACCTTC. It is translated as CASSLGTGGAGHGYTF.

This clonotype was seen once. With a much larger clone just one base away, this may be a read error. The chain employs TRBV27 and TRBJ2-7; D is uncertain. CDR1 is MNHEY and CDR2 is SMNVEV in the germline V gene (reference sequence). The CDR3 loop spans 13 amino acids. Here the CDR3 reads CASSQKSSYELYF. The CDR3 DNA is TGTGCCAGCAGTCAGAAATCCTCCTACGAGCTGTACTTC.

The chain is built from TRBV6-6 and TRBJ1-4; D may be TRBD1 (5 bases). The ends were cut back, 6 bases at V and 8 bases at J, with 19 bases in the middle. The CDR3 sequence is 15 residues long. The V gene's germline CDR1 is MNHNY and CDR2 SVGAGI (reference sequence). The CDR3 loop is CASSDTWKGREKLFF. CDR3 in DNA: TGTGCCAGCAGCGATACTTGGAAGGGACGGGAAAAACTGTTTTTT.

This chain connects TRBV20-1 to TRBJ1-5, with a weak D call TRBD1 (6 bases). The V end was cut by 6 bases, the J end by 2 bases, with 14 bases between. CDR1 is DFQATT and CDR2 is SNEGSKA in the germline V gene (reference sequence). This CDR3 region has 14 residues. CDR3 nucleotide sequence: TGCAGTGCGAAACAGGGTGGTGGCAATCAGCCCCAGCATTTT. Amino acid sequence: CSAKQGGGNQPQHF.

The CDR3 protein is CASSSYRSLGSNQPQHF. The CDR3 DNA follows: TGTGCCAGCAGTTCTTACAGGAGCCTAGGGAGCAATCAGCCCCAGCATTTT. The chain has TRBV12-3 or TRBV12-4 and TRBJ1-5; D is possibly TRBD1 (5 bases). Trimming stripped 4 bases from V and 1 base from J, with 17 bases between. The CDR3 extends over 17 amino acids.

The gene calls are TRBV7-9 and TRBJ2-3; possible D gene TRBD2, 5 bases. In germline, CDR1 is SEHNR, CDR2 FQNEAQ (reference sequence). The ends were cut back, 5 bases at V and 1 base at J, with 13 bases in the middle. The CDR3 length is 15 residues. CDR3 region: CASSQRPTGTDTQYF. The CDR3 DNA reads TGTGCCAGCAGCCAGCGGCCCACAGGCACAGATACGCAGTATTTT.

The chain couples TRBV6-6 to TRBJ2-5; D not certain. The J call could be wrong; TRBJ2-7 is a better fit for the DNA end. The germline V gene encodes CDR1 MNHNY and CDR2 SVGAGI (reference sequence). This CDR3 contains 16 residues. CDR3 nucleotides: TGTGCCAGCAGTTACTATGAGACCGCGAAACGTTACGAGCAGTACTTC. Translating it yields CASSYYETAKRYEQYF.

The V gene is TRBV7-8, the J gene TRBJ2-1; TRBD2 matches at 8 bases. Losses at the gene ends were 5 bases for V and 10 bases for J; bases not matched to a gene: 13. The CDR3 extends over 15 amino acids. Germline assignment: CDR1 SGHVS and CDR2 FQNEAQ. CDR3 region: CASSPYGGASLEQFF. CDR3 nucleotide sequence: TGTGCCAGCAGCCCCTACGGGGGGGCCAGTCTCGAGCAGTTCTTC.

The V gene is TRBV28, the J gene TRBJ2-5; D remains ambiguous. Germline V gene data show CDR1 as MDHEN and CDR2 as SYDVKM. Between the trimmed V and J ends, which lost 6 bases and 1 base, there was a span of 9 bases. This CDR3 is built from 13 residues. Here the CDR3 reads CASSIHPQETQYF. CDR3 nucleotides: TGTGCCAGCAGCATTCACCCCCAAGAGACCCAGTACTTC.

The count of this clonotype is one. This sequence may be a read error, since a much larger clone differs from it by one base. V is TRBV28 and J is TRBJ1-2, with D unresolved. CDR1 MDHEN and CDR2 SYDVKM come from the germline V gene. CDR3 length equals 13 residues. V was pared by 7 bases and J by 4 bases, with 13 bases between. In nucleotides, the CDR3 is TGTGCCAGCATCCCGATAGGGAGCTATGGCTACACCTTC. Encoded protein: CASIPIGSYGYTF.

This clonotype was observed at least ten times. The gene calls are TRBV12-3 or TRBV12-4 and TRBJ2-1; TRBD1 agrees at 7 bases. The CDR3 contains 13 residues. V was clipped by 6 bases and J by 7 bases; unmatched bases: 6. CDR3 protein: CASSLGQVNEQFF. As DNA, the CDR3 is TGTGCCAGCAGCCTAGGACAGGTAAATGAGCAGTTCTTC.

This chain links TRBV3-1 with TRBJ1-2; D uncertain. Trimming removed 0 bases at V and 4 bases at J, with 9 bases between. Germline V lookup: CDR1 LGHDT, CDR2 YNNKEL (reference sequence). The CDR3 totals 14 residues. CDR3 amino acids: CASSQEAQSYGYTF. The CDR3 region has the DNA TGTGCCAGCAGCCAAGAGGCACAGTCCTATGGCTACACCTTC.

This sequence joins TRBV20-1 and TRBJ2-5, with 8 bases that match TRBD1. Germline CDR1 reads DFQATT; CDR2 reads SNEGSKA (reference sequence). V shed 1 base, J shed 5 bases, and the junction held 6 bases outside the gene matches. The CDR3 is 14 amino acids. CDR3 DNA sequence: TGCAGTGCTAGAGTGCAGGGGGCTGGGGAGACCCAGTACTTC. Translation gives CSARVQGAGETQYF.

This clonotype showed up many times. This chain uses TRBV12-3 or TRBV12-4 with TRBJ2-7; D is possibly TRBD1 (6 bases). This CDR3 has 16 residues. Trimming stripped 2 bases from V and 0 bases from J, with 14 bases between. In nucleotides, the CDR3 is TGTGCCAGCAGTTTACCCAGGGGCTACAGCTCCTACGAGCAGTACTTC. This encodes CASSLPRGYSSYEQYF.

The chain couples TRBV7-2 to TRBJ2-3; TRBD2 is a possible D gene (7 bases). Germline V gene data show CDR1 as SGHTA and CDR2 as FQGNSA. The V and J ends lost 8 bases and 2 bases respectively, with 14 bases between them. The CDR3 is 14 residues long. CDR3 sequence reads: CASGSGGFTDTQYF. DNA of the CDR3: TGTGCCAGCGGGTCGGGGGGCTTCACAGATACGCAGTATTTT.

V usage is TRBV7-8 and J usage is TRBJ2-5; 7 bases are a match to TRBD2. This CDR3 region has 14 residues. The germline gives CDR1 SGHVS, CDR2 FQNEAQ. J gave up 3 bases and V 5 bases, and 6 bases lay outside the gene matches. This CDR3 is CASSRRGTKETQYF. Written as DNA, the CDR3 is TGTGCCAGCAGCCGGCGGGGGACCAAAGAGACCCAGTACTTC. The variable domain in full, with the rest retrieved from reference TRBV7-8 and TRBJ2-5, is GAGVSQSPRYKVAKRGQDVALRCDPISGHVSLFWYQQALGQGPEFLTYFQNEAQLDKSGLPSDRFFAERPEGSVSTLKIQRTQQEDSAVYLCASSRRGTKETQYFGPGTRLLVL.

This chain connects TRBV5-4 to TRBJ2-4; TRBD1 matches at 8 bases. TRBJ2-1 matches the DNA end more closely, so the J call is doubtful. Germline lookup yields CDR1 SGHNT and CDR2 YYREEE (reference sequence). The CDR3 consists of 13 residues. CDR3: CASSSDRVGTQFF. As DNA, the CDR3 is TGTGCCAGCAGCTCGGACAGGGTTGGGACCCAGTTCTTC.

This clonotype was found many times. This chain uses TRBV5-1 with TRBJ2-1, with 7 positions matching TRBD2. CDR3 length: 16 amino acids. From germline, CDR1 is SGHRS and CDR2 YFSETQ. After removal of 4 bases from V and 4 bases from J, the junction contained 11 bases not matched to a gene. CDR3 residues: CASSPLLATEYNEQFF. The CDR3 DNA sequence: TGCGCCAGCAGCCCCCTACTAGCGACAGAGTACAATGAGCAGTTCTTC.

The V call is TRBV28, the J call TRBJ2-7, with D possibly being TRBD1 or TRBD2 (6 bases each). The CDR3 has 19 residues. Trimming cost V 2 bases and J 0 bases, with 23 bases left between them. Germline CDR1 is MDHEN and CDR2 is SYDVKM. CDR3 DNA: TGTGCCAGCAGTTTAGGGTTCGGGGGCCTCCAACCGAGCTCCTACGAGCAGTACTTC. It yields the protein CASSLGFGGLQPSSYEQYF.

The V and J genes are TRBV2 and TRBJ2-6, with D possibly TRBD1 on 6 matching bases. The CDR3 has 16 residues. The germline V gene encodes CDR1 SNHLY and CDR2 FYNNEI. Trimming took 4 bases from V and 2 from J, leaving 12 bases between them. The CDR3 protein is CASSVFSGAGANVLTF. The CDR3 nucleotides are TGTGCCAGCAGTGTATTCTCAGGGGCTGGGGCCAACGTCCTGACTTTC. Drawing the rest from reference TRBV2 and TRBJ2-6, the complete variable domain is EPEVTQTPSHQVTQMGQEVILRCVPISNHLYFYWYRQILGQKVEFLVSFYNNEISEKSEIFDDQFSVERPDGSNFTLKIRSTKLEDSAMYFCASSVFSGAGANVLTFGAGSRLTVL.

This clonotype was counted ten times or more. The V call is TRBV5-1, the J call TRBJ2-1; D is unresolved. The CDR3 has 16 residues. Germline CDR1 and CDR2: SGHRS and YFSETQ. Trimming left V 1 base short and J 0 bases short, with 11 bases between. CDR3 sequence: CASSLSVLGSYNEQFF. CDR3 nucleotide sequence: TGCGCCAGCAGCTTGTCAGTGCTGGGCTCCTACAATGAGCAGTTCTTC.

This clonotype was detected ten times or more. V is TRBV5-1 and J is TRBJ2-5; D is ambiguous. There are 14 residues in the CDR3. The germline V gene encodes CDR1 SGHRS and CDR2 YFSETQ. V lost 0 bases to trimming and J lost 1 base, with 7 bases between them. DNA of the CDR3: TGCGCCAGCAGCTTGGCGTCCCTCCAAGAGACCCAGTACTTC. Residues: CASSLASLQETQYF.

This clonotype was picked up a small number of times. The chain recombines TRBV3-1 with TRBJ2-4; D unresolved. The J call may be mistaken, given a closer DNA end match to TRBJ2-7. The CDR3 has 12 amino acids. Germline assignment: CDR1 LGHDT and CDR2 YNNKEL (reference sequence). For the CDR3, the DNA is TGTGCCAGCAGCCACGTAGACTACGAGCAGTACTTC. Amino acids: CASSHVDYEQYF.